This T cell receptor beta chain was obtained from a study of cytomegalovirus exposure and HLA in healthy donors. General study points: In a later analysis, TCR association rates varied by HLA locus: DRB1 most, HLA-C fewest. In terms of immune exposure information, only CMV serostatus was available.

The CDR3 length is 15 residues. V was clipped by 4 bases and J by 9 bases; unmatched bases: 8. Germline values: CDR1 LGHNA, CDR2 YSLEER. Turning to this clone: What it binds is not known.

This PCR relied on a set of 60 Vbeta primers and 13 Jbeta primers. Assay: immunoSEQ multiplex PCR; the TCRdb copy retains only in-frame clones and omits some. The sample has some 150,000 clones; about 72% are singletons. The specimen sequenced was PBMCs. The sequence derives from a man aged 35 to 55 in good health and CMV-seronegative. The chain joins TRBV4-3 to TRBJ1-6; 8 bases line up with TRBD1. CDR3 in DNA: TGCGCCAGCAGCCTACGGACAGGGCGAAGTTCACCCCTCCACTTT. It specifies CASSLRTGRSSPLHF.